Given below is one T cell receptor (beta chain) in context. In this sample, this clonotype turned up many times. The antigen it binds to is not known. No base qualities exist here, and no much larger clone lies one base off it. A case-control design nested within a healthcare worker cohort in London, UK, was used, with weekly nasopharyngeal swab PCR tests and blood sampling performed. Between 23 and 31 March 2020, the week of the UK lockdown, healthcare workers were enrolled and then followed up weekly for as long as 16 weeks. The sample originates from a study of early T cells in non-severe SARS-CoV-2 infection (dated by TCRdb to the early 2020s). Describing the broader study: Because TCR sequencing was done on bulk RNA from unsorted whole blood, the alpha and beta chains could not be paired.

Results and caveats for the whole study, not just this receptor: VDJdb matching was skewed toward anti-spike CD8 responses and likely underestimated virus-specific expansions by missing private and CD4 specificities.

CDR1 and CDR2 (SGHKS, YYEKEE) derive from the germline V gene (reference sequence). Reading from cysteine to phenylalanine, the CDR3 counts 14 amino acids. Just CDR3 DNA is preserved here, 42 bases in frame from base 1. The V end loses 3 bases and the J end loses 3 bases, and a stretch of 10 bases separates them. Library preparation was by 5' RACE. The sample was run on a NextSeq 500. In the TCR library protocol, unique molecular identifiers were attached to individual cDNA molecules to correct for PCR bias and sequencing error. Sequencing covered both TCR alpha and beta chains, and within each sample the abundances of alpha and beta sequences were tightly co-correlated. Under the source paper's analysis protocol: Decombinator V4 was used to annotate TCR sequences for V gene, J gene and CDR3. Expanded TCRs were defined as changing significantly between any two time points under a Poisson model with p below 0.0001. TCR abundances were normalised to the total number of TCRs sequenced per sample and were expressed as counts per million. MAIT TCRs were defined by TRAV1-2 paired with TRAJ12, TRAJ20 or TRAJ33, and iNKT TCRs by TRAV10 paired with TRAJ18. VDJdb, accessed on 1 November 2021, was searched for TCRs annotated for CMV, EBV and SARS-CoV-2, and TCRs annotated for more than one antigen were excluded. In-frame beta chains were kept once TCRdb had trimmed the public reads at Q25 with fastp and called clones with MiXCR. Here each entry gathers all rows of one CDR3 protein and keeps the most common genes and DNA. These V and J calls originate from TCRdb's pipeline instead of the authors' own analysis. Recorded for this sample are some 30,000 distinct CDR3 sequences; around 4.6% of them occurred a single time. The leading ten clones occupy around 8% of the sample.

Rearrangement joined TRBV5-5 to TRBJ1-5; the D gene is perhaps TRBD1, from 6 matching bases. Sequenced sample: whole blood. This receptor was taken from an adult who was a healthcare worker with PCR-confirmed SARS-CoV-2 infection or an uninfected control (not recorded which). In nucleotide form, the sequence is TGTGCCAGCAGCTGGGGGCAGGACAATCAGCCCCAGCATTTT. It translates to CASSWGQDNQPQHF.